Reported below is one T cell receptor beta chain. The data stem from a study of CD8 T cells in Susac syndrome. Study-level information: Among sequenced Susac syndrome patients, more than five had active disease and roughly eight were in remission.

V trimming: 3 bases; J trimming: 2 bases; junction bases outside the gene matches: 4. This CDR3 spans 15 amino acids. Random hexamers primed reverse transcription of 0.5 to 1 ug RNA. TCRdb fed the immunoSEQ multiplex PCR reads into MiXCR, producing one record per CDR3 protein. The table lists approximately 79,000 distinct CDR3 sequences, 90% to 95% of them singletons. This receptor was obtained from a human donor with Susac syndrome. Sequencing was performed on CD8+ T cells from PBMCs. The rearrangement uses TRBV12-3 or TRBV12-4 and TRBJ2-1, with TRBD2 identical over 7 bases. The CDR3 DNA reads as TGTGCCAGCAGTTTGTCGGGACTAACCTACAATGAGCAGTTCTTC. Amino acid sequence: CASSLSGLTYNEQFF.